These 11 T cell receptor beta chains were all obtained from the same sample, sequenced in a study of CD8 T cells in Susac syndrome. RNA, at roughly 0.5 to 1 ug, was reverse transcribed with random hexamers. Each CDR3 protein gets one entry after TCRdb re-called the immunoSEQ multiplex PCR reads with MiXCR. The table shows 150,000 to 250,000 distinct CDR3 sequences, with about 95% occurring only once. The sequenced material came from CD4+ T cells from PBMCs. Every receptor here comes from a human donor with multiple sclerosis.

J is TRBJ1-4 and V is TRBV3-1; no clear D gene. This CDR3 contains 15 residues. Looked up from germline, CDR1 is LGHDT and CDR2 is YNNKEL (reference sequence). Trimming pared 3 bases from V and 11 bases from J, leaving 19 bases between. The CDR3 is CASSHRGQALGKLFF. The CDR3 coding sequence is TGTGCCAGCAGCCATCGAGGTCAGGCCCTGGGGAAACTGTTTTTT. The entire variable domain, with the rest obtained from reference TRBV3-1 and TRBJ1-4, is as follows: DTAVSQTPKYLVTQMGNDKSIKCEQNLGHDTMYWYKQDSKKFLKIMFSYNNKELIINETVPNRFSPKSPDKAHLNLHINSLELGDSAVYFCASSHRGQALGKLFFGSGTQLSVL.

CDR3: CASRPFDRAPLHF. The CDR3 nucleotides read TGTGCCAGCAGACCCTTCGACAGGGCACCCCTCCACTTT. The chain joins TRBV14 to TRBJ1-6, with 7 bases aligning to TRBD1. Germline CDR1 and CDR2: SGHDN and FVKESK. This CDR3 has 13 amino acids. The junction had 7 bases not matched to a gene; V was cut back by 6 bases and J by 11 bases.

The chain recombines TRBV12-5 with TRBJ1-2, with D maybe TRBD1 (6 bases). Germline CDR1 is LGHNT and CDR2 is FRNRAP. V was clipped by 5 bases and J by 8 bases, with 15 bases between them. The CDR3 runs 13 residues. CDR3 in amino acids: CASGTGQSGGYTF. In DNA, the CDR3 is TGTGCTAGTGGTACGGGACAAAGTGGCGGCTACACCTTC.

This chain links TRBV15 with TRBJ1-6; tentative D call: TRBD1 (6 bases). Trimming stripped 2 bases from V and 10 bases from J, with 12 bases between. There are 14 residues in the CDR3. Germline loops: CDR1 LNHNV, CDR2 YYDKDF (reference sequence). The chain's CDR3 is CATSRRGIGSPLHF. CDR3 bases: TGTGCCACCAGCAGAAGGGGGATAGGATCACCCCTCCACTTT.

V is TRBV28 and J is TRBJ2-7; D unclear. Germline V CDR1 and CDR2: MDHEN, SYDVKM. The CDR3 is 12 amino acids. V was shortened by 2 bases and J by 7 bases, with 9 bases between the two germline ends. For the CDR3, the DNA is TGTGCCAGCAGTTTAGCTTGGGGAGAGCAGTACTTC. It encodes CASSLAWGEQYF.

This clonotype appeared a single time. V is TRBV12-3 or TRBV12-4 and J is TRBJ1-2; D is unclear. V lost 6 bases to trimming and J lost 4 bases, with 21 bases between them. The CDR3 runs 16 residues. The CDR3 DNA reads as TGTGCCAGCAGCTCCCGTCGAGTTTTGGGAGGCTATGGCTACACCTTC. This codes for CASSSRRVLGGYGYTF.

The CDR3 DNA is TGTGCCAGCAGTGAAGGGGGGACCCCACGGTTCGAGCAGTACTTC. This codes for CASSEGGTPRFEQYF. This chain joins TRBV2 and TRBJ2-7, with D perhaps given as TRBD1 or TRBD2 (5 bases each). Deletions cut 1 base from V and 6 bases from J, with 16 bases between. In germline, CDR1 is SNHLY, CDR2 FYNNEI. There are 15 residues in the CDR3.

The V gene is TRBV20-1, the J gene TRBJ1-4; D remains ambiguous. Germline V gene sequence: CDR1 DFQATT, CDR2 SNEGSKA (reference sequence). The CDR3 extends over 13 amino acids. Trimming removed 0 bases at V and 8 bases at J, with 10 bases between. In DNA form, the CDR3 reads TGCAGTGCTAGAGAAACCGTGGAGGAAAAACTGTTTTTT. Protein: CSARETVEEKLFF.

This chain links TRBV25-1 with TRBJ1-1; a possible D gene is TRBD1 (6 bases). V was clipped by 8 bases and J by 2 bases, with 15 bases between them. This CDR3 comprises 14 residues. Germline V lookup: CDR1 MGHDK, CDR2 SYGVNS. CDR3 sequence: CASLPGQYNTEAFF. The CDR3 DNA reads TGTGCCAGCCTCCCGGGACAATATAACACTGAAGCTTTCTTT.

The V call is TRBV27, the J call TRBJ2-1; D may be TRBD2 (6 bases). Germline CDR1 is MNHEY and CDR2 is SMNVEV (reference sequence). The CDR3 spans 15 residues. V was clipped by 6 bases and J by 0 bases, with 12 bases between them. CDR3 sequence (DNA): TGTGCCAGCAGCGGAGCGGGTAGCTCCTACAATGAGCAGTTCTTC. Translating gives CASSGAGSSYNEQFF.

The genes are TRBV20-1 and TRBJ2-1, with 10 bases identical to TRBD2. The V and J ends lost 0 bases and 6 bases, in that order; junction bases with no gene match: 5. CDR3 length equals 15 residues. Germline CDR1 and CDR2: DFQATT and SNEGSKA (reference sequence). CDR3: CSARDGGLATNEQFF. CDR3 in DNA: TGCAGTGCTAGAGATGGGGGACTAGCGACCAATGAGCAGTTCTTC.